This T cell receptor (beta chain) stems from a study of somatic mutations in cytotoxic T cells in rheumatoid arthritis. Study-wide results and limits: For rheumatoid arthritis patients, CD8+ clonality increased with age, whereas it did not in healthy controls.

This table comes from immunoSEQ multiplex PCR, and its TCRdb copy is limited to in-frame clones, with some not included. The sample includes some 35,000 clones, 84% seen only once; the top ten take roughly 3.2%. With regard to this clone: What it binds is unknown.

Losses at the gene ends were 7 bases for V and 4 bases for J; bases not matched to a gene: 4. This CDR3 comprises 14 residues. CDR1 MNHEY and CDR2 SVGAGI come from the germline V gene. J is TRBJ1-1 and V is TRBV6-5, with 12 nucleotides matching TRBD1. Sequencing was done on a sample of CD8+ T cells sorted from blood. The sequence derives from a middle-aged man in good health. The CDR3, as DNA: TGTGCCAGCACTCCGGGACAGGGGGCCACTGAAGCTTTCTTT. It encodes CASTPGQGATEAFF.